The 24 T cell receptor beta chains in this list originate from one sample, sequenced in a study of regulatory T cells in long-lasting Graves disease. Building the TCR beta libraries relied on iRepertoire HTBI primers, and CDR3 regions underwent Arm-PCR. TCRdb reprocessed the multiplex PCR reads with MiXCR, giving one entry per CDR3 protein. Counted here are approximately 540,000 distinct CDR3 sequences, around 12% occurring once; the ten biggest clones make up over 7%. Time point specified: newly diagnosed GD, antithyroid drugs for less than 3 months. PBMCs provided the RNA from which the TCR library was made. These data were also filed under a second study, of T cells in Graves' hyperthyroidism and ophthalmopathy.

The sample consisted of peripheral blood mononuclear cells (PBMCs), taken at new diagnosis, from a patient treated with antithyroid drugs. The receptor set was obtained from a woman in her twenties or thirties with Graves disease.

For this clonotype: This may be a read error, as it is one base from a much larger clone. The chain uses TRBV18 and TRBJ1-6, with TRBD1 identical over 7 bases. Unmatched junction bases numbered 14, after V lost 6 bases and J lost 9 bases. The germline V gene encodes CDR1 KGHSH and CDR2 LQKENI. CDR3 size: 16 residues. CDR3 amino acids: CASSPVSRGGSSPLHF. Here the CDR3 DNA reads TGTGCCAGCTCCCCCGTCTCCAGGGGGGGCTCTTCACCCCTCCACTTT.

This clonotype was seen ten or more times. The rearrangement uses TRBV3-1 and TRBJ2-5, with 13 positions matching TRBD2. In germline, CDR1 is LGHDT, CDR2 YNNKEL (reference sequence). The V and J ends lost 4 bases and 3 bases, in that order; junction bases with no gene match: 11. The CDR3 consists of 18 residues. CDR3 region: CASSPRLAGGSREETQYF. DNA for the CDR3: TGTGCCAGCAGCCCACGACTAGCGGGAGGCTCGAGAGAAGAGACCCAGTACTTC.

This clonotype came up many times. The J gene is TRBJ2-1, the V gene TRBV28, with D possibly being TRBD2 (6 bases). This CDR3 comprises 13 residues. CDR1 and CDR2 from the germline V gene are MDHEN and SYDVKM. Trimming took off 5 bases at V and 5 bases at J, with 10 bases between the two ends. CDR3 coding DNA: TGTGCCAGCAGTAGACTAGAGAACAATGAGCAGTTCTTC. This sequence encodes CASSRLENNEQFF.

This clonotype was counted between two and nine times. The chain couples TRBV3-1 to TRBJ1-5; tentatively, D is TRBD1 (5 bases). Trimming pared 1 base from V and 1 base from J, leaving 11 bases between. Germline loops: CDR1 LGHDT, CDR2 YNNKEL (reference sequence). The CDR3 contains 16 residues. The CDR3 sequence: CASSQGWGGSNQPQHF. CDR3 coding DNA: TGTGCCAGCAGCCAAGGGTGGGGGGGGAGCAATCAGCCCCAGCATTTT.

In its sample, this clonotype was seen many times. The genes are TRBV2 and TRBJ2-1; D uncertain. The CDR3 consists of 18 residues. V shed 0 bases and J shed 4 bases, with 19 bases lying between them. CDR1 is SNHLY, CDR2 FYNNEI, per germline. Here the CDR3 DNA reads TGTGCCAGCAGTGAAGCTTCGATGTGGACCCAAGGATACAATGAGCAGTTCTTC. This sequence encodes CASSEASMWTQGYNEQFF.

At least ten counts were recorded for this clonotype. The chain joins TRBV7-2 to TRBJ2-3; 12 bases align to TRBD2. CDR1 SGHTA and CDR2 FQGNSA come from the germline V gene. Trimming removed 5 bases from V and 4 bases from J; junction bases left unmatched: 7. CDR3 length: 16 residues. The CDR3 sequence is CASSLYGLAGSDTQYF. As DNA, the CDR3 is TGTGCCAGCAGCCTTTATGGACTAGCGGGATCAGATACGCAGTATTTT.

This clonotype appeared many times. The chain is built from TRBV9 and TRBJ1-1; D remains unclear. Germline values: CDR1 SGDLS, CDR2 YYNGEE. This CDR3 contains 14 residues. V lost 0 bases to trimming and J lost 5 bases, with 11 bases between them. The CDR3 DNA follows: TGTGCCAGCAGCGTAGGAGCCCGAGGGACTGAAGCTTTCTTT. It specifies CASSVGARGTEAFF.

This clonotype was observed at least ten times. The chain is built from TRBV28 and TRBJ1-5, with D tentatively TRBD1 (5 bases). The ends were cut back, 7 bases at V and 9 bases at J, with 19 bases in the middle. The germline gives CDR1 MDHEN, CDR2 SYDVKM. This CDR3 region has 14 residues. DNA for the CDR3: TGTGCCAGCAACACAGGTCCCCCCCAATGGCCCCAGCATTTT. Translation gives CASNTGPPQWPQHF. Based on the CDR3 plus reference TRBV28 and TRBJ1-5, the full variable domain is DVKVTQSSRYLVKRTGEKVFLECVQDMDHENMFWYRQDPGLGLRLIYFSYDVKMKEKGDIPEGYSVSREKKERFSLILESASTNQTSMYLCASNTGPPQWPQHFGDGTRLSIL.

The genes are TRBV6-1 and TRBJ1-3, with D maybe TRBD1 (5 bases). Germline V gene data show CDR1 as MNHNS and CDR2 as SASEGT. The V end was cut by 5 bases, the J end by 3 bases, with 11 bases between. The CDR3 runs to 14 residues. CDR3 nucleotide sequence: TGTGCCAGCAGTCTCCTAGGGGATGGAAACACCATATATTTT. The encoded protein is CASSLLGDGNTIYF.

V gene TRBV20-1 combines with J gene TRBJ2-1; TRBD2 matches 13 bases. Trimming cost V 6 bases and J 8 bases; bases outside gene matches: 10. The CDR3 is made up of 15 amino acids. CDR1 is DFQATT, CDR2 SNEGSKA, per germline (reference sequence). CDR3 DNA sequence: TGCAGTGCCACCCGGACTAGCGGGAGTTTGGATGAGCAGTTCTTC. Residues: CSATRTSGSLDEQFF.

This clonotype was recorded many times. J is TRBJ1-6 and V is TRBV10-2; tentatively, D is TRBD1 (6 bases). The V and J ends lost 6 bases and 8 bases respectively, with 11 bases between them. There are 13 residues in the CDR3. Looked up from germline, CDR1 is WSHSY and CDR2 is SAAADI. The CDR3 spells CASRAKGDSPLHF. DNA of the CDR3: TGCGCCAGCAGGGCCAAGGGGGATTCACCCCTCCACTTT.

This clonotype has a count of ten or more. The chain couples TRBV28 to TRBJ2-7; possible D gene TRBD1, 5 bases. Trimming removed 3 bases from V and 6 bases from J, with 18 bases in between. The CDR3 totals 15 residues. Germline assignment: CDR1 MDHEN and CDR2 SYDVKM. The CDR3, as DNA: TGTGCCAGCAGTTTTAGGGGTCGCGCTCTAGGCGAGCAGTACTTC. It specifies CASSFRGRALGEQYF. Drawing the rest from reference TRBV28 and TRBJ2-7, the complete variable domain is DVKVTQSSRYLVKRTGEKVFLECVQDMDHENMFWYRQDPGLGLRLIYFSYDVKMKEKGDIPEGYSVSREKKERFSLILESASTNQTSMYLCASSFRGRALGEQYFGPGTRLTVT.

This clonotype showed up many times. This chain's CDR3 is CASTGTLRGTGVGPNYGYTF. The CDR3 DNA reads as TGTGCCAGCACCGGAACCTTACGAGGGACAGGGGTCGGCCCCAACTATGGCTACACCTTC. The chain links TRBV11-2 to TRBJ1-2, with 10 bases aligning to TRBD1. The germline V gene encodes CDR1 SGHAT and CDR2 FQNNGV. CDR3 length: 20 amino acids. The V and J ends lost 7 bases and 2 bases, in that order; junction bases with no gene match: 22.

CDR3 in DNA: TGCAGTGTGCGGGCAGCCGCCTACGAGCAGTACTTC. Its translation is CSVRAAAYEQYF. This chain joins TRBV20-1 and TRBJ2-7; the D gene is possibly TRBD2 (5 bases). The length of the CDR3 is 12 residues. Per germline, CDR1 DFQATT and CDR2 SNEGSKA (reference sequence). Trimming stripped 7 bases from V and 2 bases from J, with 12 bases between.

The V call is TRBV4-1, the J call TRBJ2-7; weak D call: TRBD2 (5 bases). This CDR3 is built from 19 residues. Germline loops: CDR1 MGHRA, CDR2 YSYEKL. V lost 5 bases and J 2 bases, leaving 28 bases between the germline ends. CDR3 in amino acids: CASSSHSRGASSLAYEQYF. CDR3 nucleotide sequence: TGCGCCAGCAGCTCCCATAGCCGGGGAGCCTCTTCCCTCGCCTACGAGCAGTACTTC.

This clonotype showed up many times. The chain employs TRBV27 and TRBJ2-3; D call uncertain. There are 16 residues in the CDR3. V was trimmed by 0 bases and J by 2 bases, leaving 12 bases between them. Germline lookup yields CDR1 MNHEY and CDR2 SMNVEV (reference sequence). CDR3 sequence: CASSLSPIVFTDTQYF. The CDR3 nucleotides read TGTGCCAGCAGTTTATCACCTATCGTCTTCACAGATACGCAGTATTTT.

Details on this clonotype: Compared with germline, one end of the junction differs, possibly owing to a read error. The V call is TRBV11-2, the J call TRBJ1-4; 7 nucleotides line up with TRBD1. Germline lookup yields CDR1 SGHAT and CDR2 FQNNGV. This CDR3 spans 15 amino acids. The CDR3 loop reads CASSQVIRGNEKLFF. DNA of the CDR3: TGCGCCAGCAGCCAAGTCATCAGGGGGAATGAAAAACTGTTTTTT.

This clonotype was counted ten times or more. This sequence joins TRBV18 and TRBJ1-5; no definite D call. CDR1 and CDR2 (germline): KGHSH, LQKENI. This CDR3 comprises 16 residues. V was cut by 1 base and J by 3 bases, with 13 bases left in between. This chain's CDR3 is CASSPQVAQNNQPQHF. CDR3 sequence (DNA): TGTGCCAGCTCACCACAGGTGGCCCAGAACAATCAGCCCCAGCATTTT.

The CDR3 region is CASSMAQSTDTQYF. In nucleotides, the CDR3 is TGTGCCAGTAGTATGGCCCAGAGCACAGATACGCAGTATTTT. The V gene is TRBV19, the J gene TRBJ2-3; D gene uncertain. V was trimmed by 3 bases and J by 0 bases, leaving 7 bases between them. The germline V gene has CDR1 LNHDA and CDR2 SQIVND (reference sequence). This CDR3 is built from 14 residues.

The sample holds many counts of this clonotype. The junction differs from germline at one of its ends, possibly a read error. The chain uses TRBV5-1 and TRBJ1-5; 10 nucleotides align to TRBD1. The CDR3 totals 15 residues. The germline CDR1 and CDR2 sequences are SGHRS and YFSETQ. CDR3 sequence: CASSLGTGVNQPQHF. In DNA form, the CDR3 reads TGTGCCAGCAGCCTGGGGACAGGGGTAAACCAGCCCCAGCATTTT.

The rearrangement uses TRBV19 and TRBJ2-5; TRBD1 matches at 9 bases. Trimming removed 7 bases from V and 4 bases from J; junction bases left unmatched: 7. The CDR3 loop spans 14 amino acids. Germline V gene lookup returns CDR1 LNHDA and CDR2 SQIVND (reference sequence). The CDR3 reads CASKNRGQLETQYF. The CDR3 DNA follows: TGTGCCAGTAAGAACAGGGGGCAGTTAGAGACCCAGTACTTC.

This clonotype was picked up many times. The chain recombines TRBV24-1 with TRBJ1-1; 8 bases are shared with TRBD1. Per germline, CDR1 KGHDR and CDR2 SFDVKD. With V trimmed by 3 bases and J by 7 bases, 9 bases remained unmatched. The CDR3 is made up of 15 amino acids. Written as DNA, the CDR3 is TGTGCCACCAGTGATCCAGCTCTGGGGACAGGTGAAGCTTTCTTT. The encoded protein is CATSDPALGTGEAFF.

On this clonotype: A read error may produce the germline difference seen at one junction end. The V call is TRBV18, the J call TRBJ2-3, with D hard to call. The CDR3 is made up of 12 amino acids. Germline lookup yields CDR1 KGHSH and CDR2 LQKENI. The CDR3 region is CVSSLGTDTQYF. The CDR3 nucleotides are TGTGTCAGCTCCCTAGGCACAGATACGCAGTATTTT.

This clonotype was counted many times. The V gene is TRBV11-2, the J gene TRBJ2-6; D not resolved. The CDR3 is 16 amino acids. V was clipped by 4 bases and J by 0 bases, with 10 bases between them. CDR1 is SGHAT and CDR2 is FQNNGV in the germline V gene. CDR3 residues: CASSSQWSSGANVLTF. CDR3 sequence (DNA): TGTGCCAGCAGCTCACAATGGTCCTCTGGGGCCAACGTCCTGACTTTC.